The subject of this entry is one T cell receptor beta chain. This specimen belongs to a study of shared clonotypes between healthy human individuals. The CDR3 length is 15 residues. Per germline, CDR1 LGHNA and CDR2 YNFKEQ. The V gene end was trimmed by 1 base and the J gene end by 9 bases; junction bases not matched to a gene: 6. TCRdb's copy holds only in-frame clones and misses some; the assay was immunoSEQ multiplex PCR. The sample yields about 380,000 clones, about 96% seen once. The sample was memory CD8+ T cells sorted from blood. Subset described: CD45RO+ cells pooled with CCR7-negative TemRA cells. This chain uses TRBV4-2 with TRBJ2-1; TRBD2 matches at 10 bases. The receptor comes from a man aged 25 to 40 in good health. CDR3 in DNA: TGTGCCAGCAGCCAAGGAGCGGGAGGGCCCGGTGAGCAGTTCTTC. Protein product: CASSQGAGGPGEQFF.